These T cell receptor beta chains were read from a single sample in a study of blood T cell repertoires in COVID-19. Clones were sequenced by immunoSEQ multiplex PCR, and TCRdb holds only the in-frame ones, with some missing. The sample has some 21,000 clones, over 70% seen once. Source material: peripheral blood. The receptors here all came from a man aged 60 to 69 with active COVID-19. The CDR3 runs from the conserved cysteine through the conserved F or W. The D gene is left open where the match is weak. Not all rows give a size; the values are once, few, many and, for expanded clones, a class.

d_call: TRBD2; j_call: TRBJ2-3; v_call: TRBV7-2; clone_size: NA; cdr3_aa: CASSPSGSGDTQYF; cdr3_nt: TGTGCCAGCAGCCCGAGCGGGAGCGGAGATACGCAGTATTTT
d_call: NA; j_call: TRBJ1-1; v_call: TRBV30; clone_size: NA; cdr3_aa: CAGEEDYPKEAFF; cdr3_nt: TGTGCCGGAGAGGAGGATTACCCCAAGGAGGCTTTCTTT
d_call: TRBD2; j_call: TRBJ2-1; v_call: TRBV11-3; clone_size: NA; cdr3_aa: CASSLDFSGSGAEQFF; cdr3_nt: TGTGCCAGCAGCTTAGATTTTAGCGGGAGTGGCGCTGAGCAGTTCTTC
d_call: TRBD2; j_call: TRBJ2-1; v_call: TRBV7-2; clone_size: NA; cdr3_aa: CASSSSSGKGENEQFF; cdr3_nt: TGTGCCAGCAGCTCCTCTAGCGGGAAAGGTGAGAATGAGCAGTTCTTC
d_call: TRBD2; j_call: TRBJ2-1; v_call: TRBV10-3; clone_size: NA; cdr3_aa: CAISEGAGVGEQFF; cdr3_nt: TGTGCCATCAGTGAAGGGGCGGGAGTAGGAGAGCAGTTCTTC
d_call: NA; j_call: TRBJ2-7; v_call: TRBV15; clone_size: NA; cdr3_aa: CATSRARTVEEQYF; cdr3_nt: TGTGCCACCAGCAGGGCCCGGACAGTGGAGGAGCAGTACTTC
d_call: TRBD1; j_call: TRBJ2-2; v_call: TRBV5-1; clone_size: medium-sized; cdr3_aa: CASSPTPDRGLTGELFF; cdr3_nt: TGCGCCAGCAGCCCGACCCCGGACAGGGGACTAACCGGGGAGCTGTTTTTT
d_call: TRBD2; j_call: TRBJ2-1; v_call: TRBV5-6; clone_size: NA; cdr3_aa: CASSSGGRAQAEQFF; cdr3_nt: TGTGCCAGCAGCTCTGGCGGGAGGGCCCAGGCAGAGCAGTTCTTC
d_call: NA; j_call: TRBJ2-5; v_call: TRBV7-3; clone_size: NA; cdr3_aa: CASRPSGAPQETQYF; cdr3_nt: TGTGCCAGCAGACCGAGTGGAGCCCCTCAAGAGACCCAGTACTTC
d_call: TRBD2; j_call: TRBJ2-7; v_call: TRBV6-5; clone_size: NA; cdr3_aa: CASRPTSGSYEQYF; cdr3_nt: TGTGCCAGCAGACCGACTAGCGGGAGTTACGAGCAGTACTTC
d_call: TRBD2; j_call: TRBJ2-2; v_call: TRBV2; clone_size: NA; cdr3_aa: CASTQTSVATGELFF; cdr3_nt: TGTGCCAGCACCCAAACTAGCGTAGCCACCGGGGAGCTGTTTTTT
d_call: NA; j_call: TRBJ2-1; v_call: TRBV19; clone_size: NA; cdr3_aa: CASSPGQGSGTRYNEQFF; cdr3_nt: TGTGCCAGTAGTCCGGGACAGGGTAGCGGGACTAGGTACAATGAGCAGTTCTTC
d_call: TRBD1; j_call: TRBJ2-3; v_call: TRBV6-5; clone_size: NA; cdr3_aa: CASRDRGRTDTQYF; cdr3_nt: TGTGCCAGCAGGGACAGGGGGCGGACAGATACGCAGTATTTT
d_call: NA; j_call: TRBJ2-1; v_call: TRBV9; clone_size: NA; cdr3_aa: CASSVDWSSGLNEQFF; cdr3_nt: TGTGCCAGCAGCGTAGACTGGTCCTCGGGACTCAATGAGCAGTTCTTC
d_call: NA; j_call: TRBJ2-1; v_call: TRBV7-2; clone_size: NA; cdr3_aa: CASGPRVINEQFF; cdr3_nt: TGTGCCAGCGGCCCCCGGGTCATTAATGAGCAGTTCTTC
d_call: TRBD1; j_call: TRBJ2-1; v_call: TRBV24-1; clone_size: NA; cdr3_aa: CATSADRGPEYNEQFF; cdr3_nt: TGTGCCACCAGTGCCGACAGGGGACCGGAGTACAATGAGCAGTTCTTC
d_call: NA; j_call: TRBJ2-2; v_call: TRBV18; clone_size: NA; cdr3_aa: CASSSYQTGTGELFF; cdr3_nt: TGTGCCAGCTCATCATACCAGACAGGTACCGGGGAGCTGTTTTTT
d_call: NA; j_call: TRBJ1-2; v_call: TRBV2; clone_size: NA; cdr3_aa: CASKRVTNYGYTF; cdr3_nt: TGTGCCAGCAAACGGGTCACAAACTATGGCTACACCTTC
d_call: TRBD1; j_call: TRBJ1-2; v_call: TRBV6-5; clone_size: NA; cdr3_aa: CASSYSRGQNYGYTF; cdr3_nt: TGTGCCAGCAGTTACTCGAGGGGACAGAACTATGGCTACACCTTC
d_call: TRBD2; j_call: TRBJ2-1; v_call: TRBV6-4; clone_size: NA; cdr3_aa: CASILAGDNEQFF; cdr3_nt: TGTGCCAGCATCCTAGCGGGAGACAATGAGCAGTTCTTC
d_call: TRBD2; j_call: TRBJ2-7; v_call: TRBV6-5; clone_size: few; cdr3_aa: CASSWGSGRSYEQYF; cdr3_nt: TGTGCCAGCAGTTGGGGGAGCGGGAGGAGCTACGAGCAGTACTTC
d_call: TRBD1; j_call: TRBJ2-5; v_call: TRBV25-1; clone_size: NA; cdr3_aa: CASSDSGGRETQYF; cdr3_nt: TGTGCCAGCAGTGACTCAGGGGGCCGGGAGACCCAGTACTTC
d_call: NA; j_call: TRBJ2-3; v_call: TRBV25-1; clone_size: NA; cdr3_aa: CASSDMTVFDTQYF; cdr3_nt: TGTGCCAGCAGTGACATGACAGTGTTCGATACGCAGTATTTT
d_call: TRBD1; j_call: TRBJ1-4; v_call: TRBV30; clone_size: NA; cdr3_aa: CAWSAGTGAFNEKLFF; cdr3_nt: TGTGCCTGGAGTGCCGGGACAGGGGCGTTTAATGAAAAACTGTTTTTT
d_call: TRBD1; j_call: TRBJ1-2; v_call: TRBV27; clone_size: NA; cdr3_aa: CASRLRDRQRDPNNYGYTF; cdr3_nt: TGTGCCAGCAGACTCAGGGACAGGCAAAGAGATCCCAATAACTATGGCTACACCTTC
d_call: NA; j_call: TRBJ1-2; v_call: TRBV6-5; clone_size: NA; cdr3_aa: CASRPDYNYGYTF; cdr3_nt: TGTGCCAGCCGGCCCGACTATAACTATGGCTACACCTTC
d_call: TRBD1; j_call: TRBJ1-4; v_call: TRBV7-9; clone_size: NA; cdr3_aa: CASSSGQGGYATNEKLFF; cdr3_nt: TGTGCCAGCAGTTCGGGACAGGGAGGGTATGCAACTAATGAAAAACTGTTTTTT
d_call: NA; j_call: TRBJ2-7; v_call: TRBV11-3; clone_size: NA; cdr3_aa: CASSLEGGGADEQYF; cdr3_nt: TGTGCCAGCAGCTTAGAAGGGGGCGGGGCGGACGAGCAGTACTTC
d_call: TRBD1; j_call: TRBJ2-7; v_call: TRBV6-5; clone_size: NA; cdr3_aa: CASSTTGGDEQYF; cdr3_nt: TGTGCCAGCAGCACGACAGGGGGCGACGAGCAGTACTTC
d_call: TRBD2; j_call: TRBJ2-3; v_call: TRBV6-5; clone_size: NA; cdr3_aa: CASRIAGGRTDTQYF; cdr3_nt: TGTGCCAGCAGAATAGCGGGAGGACGCACAGATACGCAGTATTTT
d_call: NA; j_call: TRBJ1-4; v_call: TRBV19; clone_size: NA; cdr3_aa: CASRDLSGEKLFF; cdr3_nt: TGTGCCAGTAGAGATCTAAGCGGGGAAAAACTGTTTTTT
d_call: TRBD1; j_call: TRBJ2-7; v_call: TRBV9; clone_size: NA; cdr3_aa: CASSTGTGEYEQYF; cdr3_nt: TGTGCCAGCAGCACTGGGACAGGGGAATACGAGCAGTACTTC
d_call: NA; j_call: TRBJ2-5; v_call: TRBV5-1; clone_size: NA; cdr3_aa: CASKIPQGETQYF; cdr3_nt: TGCGCCAGCAAGATCCCACAGGGTGAGACCCAGTACTTC
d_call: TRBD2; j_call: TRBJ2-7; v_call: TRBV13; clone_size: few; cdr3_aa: CASSLRLAGGQDEQYF; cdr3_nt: TGTGCCAGCAGCCTAAGACTAGCGGGAGGGCAGGACGAGCAGTACTTC
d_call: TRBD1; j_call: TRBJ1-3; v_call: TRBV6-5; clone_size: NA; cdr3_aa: CASSRQGADGNTIYF; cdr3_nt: TGTGCCAGCAGCCGACAGGGGGCAGATGGAAACACCATATATTTT
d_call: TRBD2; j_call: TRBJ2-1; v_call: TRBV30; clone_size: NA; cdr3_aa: CACNLLSGVSNEQFF; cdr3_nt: TGTGCCTGCAACCTCCTAAGCGGGGTGAGCAATGAGCAGTTCTTC
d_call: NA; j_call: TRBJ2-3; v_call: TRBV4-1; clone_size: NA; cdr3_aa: CASSQAWAGRADTQYF; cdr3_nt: TGCGCCAGCAGCCAAGCATGGGCGGGAAGGGCAGATACGCAGTATTTT
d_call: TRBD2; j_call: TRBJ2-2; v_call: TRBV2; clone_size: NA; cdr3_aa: CASMRTSGDTGELFF; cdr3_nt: TGTGCCAGCATGCGGACTAGCGGGGACACCGGGGAGCTGTTTTTT
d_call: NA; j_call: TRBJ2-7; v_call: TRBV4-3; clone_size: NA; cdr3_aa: CASSPSLGYEQYF; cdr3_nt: TGCGCCAGCAGCCCTTCCCTAGGATACGAGCAGTACTTC
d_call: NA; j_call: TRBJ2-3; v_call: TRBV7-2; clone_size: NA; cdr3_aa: CASSARRDWSTDTQYF; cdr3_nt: TGTGCCAGCAGCGCACGTCGGGACTGGAGCACAGATACGCAGTATTTT
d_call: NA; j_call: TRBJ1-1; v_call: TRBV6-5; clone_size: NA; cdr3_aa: CASSYRMDWNTEAFF; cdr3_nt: TGTGCCAGCAGTTACCGAATGGACTGGAACACTGAAGCTTTCTTT
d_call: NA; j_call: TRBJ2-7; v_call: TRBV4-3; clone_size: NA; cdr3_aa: CASSQDRSTYEQYF; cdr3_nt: TGCGCCAGCAGCCAAGATCGGAGTACCTACGAGCAGTACTTC
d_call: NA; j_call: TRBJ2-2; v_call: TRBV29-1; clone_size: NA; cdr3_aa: CSVTGGGELFF; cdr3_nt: TGCAGCGTGACGGGTGGCGGGGAGCTGTTTTTT
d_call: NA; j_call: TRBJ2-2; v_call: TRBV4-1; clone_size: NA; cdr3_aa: CASSLTIGGGELFF; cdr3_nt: TGCGCCAGCAGCTTAACAATCGGAGGCGGGGAGCTGTTTTTT
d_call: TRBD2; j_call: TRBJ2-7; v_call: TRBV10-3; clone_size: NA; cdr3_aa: CAIRPRGAYEQYF; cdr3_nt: TGTGCCATCAGGCCACGGGGGGCCTACGAGCAGTACTTC
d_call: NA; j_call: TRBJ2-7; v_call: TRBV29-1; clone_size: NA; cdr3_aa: CSVGSSTPLYVEQYF; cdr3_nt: TGCAGCGTTGGGAGTTCCACTCCCCTCTATGTCGAGCAGTACTTC
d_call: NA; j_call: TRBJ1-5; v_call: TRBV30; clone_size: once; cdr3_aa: CAWSAFMSGRSTPQHF; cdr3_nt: TGTGCCTGGAGTGCTTTTATGTCCGGCAGGTCGACGCCCCAGCATTTT
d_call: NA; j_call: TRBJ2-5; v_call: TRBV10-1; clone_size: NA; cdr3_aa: CASSRTSLETQYF; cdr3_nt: TGCGCCAGCTCCCGGACATCCTTGGAGACCCAGTACTTC
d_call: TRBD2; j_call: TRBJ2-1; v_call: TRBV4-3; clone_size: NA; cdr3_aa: CASSQLAGDYNEQFF; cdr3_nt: TGCGCCAGCAGCCAACTAGCGGGAGATTACAATGAGCAGTTCTTC
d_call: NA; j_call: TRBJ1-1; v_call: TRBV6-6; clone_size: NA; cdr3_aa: CASSYSSRSTEAFF; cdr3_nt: TGTGCCAGCAGTTACTCGAGTCGGTCCACTGAAGCTTTCTTT
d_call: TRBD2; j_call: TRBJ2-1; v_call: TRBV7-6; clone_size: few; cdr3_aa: CASSVGLAGYNEQFF; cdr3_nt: TGTGCCAGCAGCGTGGGACTAGCGGGGTACAATGAGCAGTTCTTC
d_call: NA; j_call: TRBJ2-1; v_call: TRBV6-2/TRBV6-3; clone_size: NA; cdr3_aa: CASSPGNINEQFF; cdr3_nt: TGTGCCAGCAGCCCCGGGAATATCAATGAGCAGTTCTTC
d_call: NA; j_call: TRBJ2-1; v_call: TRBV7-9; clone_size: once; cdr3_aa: CASSLGTGNEQFF; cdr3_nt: TGTGCCAGCAGCTTGGGAACAGGCAATGAGCAGTTCTTC
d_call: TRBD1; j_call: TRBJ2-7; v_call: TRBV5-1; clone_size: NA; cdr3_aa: CASSYGQGATDEQYF; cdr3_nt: TGCGCCAGCAGCTACGGACAGGGGGCTACCGACGAGCAGTACTTC
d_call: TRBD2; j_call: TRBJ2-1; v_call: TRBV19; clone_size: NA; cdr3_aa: CATQGTSGILTYNEQFF; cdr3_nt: TGTGCCACCCAGGGGACTAGCGGGATCCTAACCTACAATGAGCAGTTCTTC
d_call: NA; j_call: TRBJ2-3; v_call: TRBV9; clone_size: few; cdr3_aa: CASTAGGEGTDTQYF; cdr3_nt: TGTGCCAGCACCGCCGGGGGTGAGGGCACAGATACGCAGTATTTT